This TCR beta chain was identified in a study of T cells in Graves' hyperthyroidism and ophthalmopathy. RNA transcripts served as the template for amplifying TCR beta CDR3 regions. An initial round of RT-PCR targeting the TCR CDR3 relied on the HTBI primer set. TCRdb reprocessed the multiplex PCR reads with MiXCR, giving one entry per CDR3 protein. The sample carries around 400,000 distinct CDR3 sequences, roughly 25% recorded once. Newly diagnosed hyperthyroidism patients aged 18 to 65 years had disease lasting under 2 months. Germline CDR1 SGHAT, CDR2 FQNNGV. This CDR3 contains 17 residues. The junction had 10 bases not matched to a gene; V was cut back by 5 bases and J by 2 bases. General study findings and limits: Most expanded thyroid clonotypes above 0.001 recurred in blood.

This clonotype was recorded at least ten times. Its antigen is unknown. The chain employs TRBV11-2 and TRBJ2-7; 12 bases are shared with TRBD1. The TCR originated in a man aged 45-65 years with Graves' hyperthyroidism. The material sequenced was blood. CDR3 nucleotides: TGTGCCAGCAGCCGAACGGGACAGGGGGCTGCGACCTACGAGCAGTACTTC. The encoded protein is CASSRTGQGAATYEQYF.